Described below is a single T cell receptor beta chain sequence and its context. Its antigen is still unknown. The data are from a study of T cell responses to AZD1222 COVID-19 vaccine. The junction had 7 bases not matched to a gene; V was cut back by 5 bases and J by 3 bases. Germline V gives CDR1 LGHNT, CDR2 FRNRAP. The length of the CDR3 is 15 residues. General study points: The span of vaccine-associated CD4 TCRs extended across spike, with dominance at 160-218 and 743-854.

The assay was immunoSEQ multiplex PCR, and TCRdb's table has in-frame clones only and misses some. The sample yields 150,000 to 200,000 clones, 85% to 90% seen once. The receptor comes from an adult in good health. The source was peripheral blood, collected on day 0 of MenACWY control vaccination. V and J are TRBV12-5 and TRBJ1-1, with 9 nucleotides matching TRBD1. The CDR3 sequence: CASGPGTGLDTEAFF. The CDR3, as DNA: TGTGCTAGTGGTCCGGGGACAGGGTTGGACACTGAAGCTTTCTTT.